This entry lists 24 T cell receptor beta chains sequenced from one sample in a study of PD-1 blockade in mismatch repair-deficient tumors. The assay was immunoSEQ multiplex PCR, and TCRdb's table has in-frame clones only and misses some. The repertoire consists of under 95,000 clones, with 81% occurring once and the leading ten covering roughly 2.7%. The sequencing used peripheral blood, collected 12 weeks after starting pembrolizumab. These TCRs come from an adult with mismatch repair-deficient cancer.

The rearrangement uses TRBV13 and TRBJ2-2, with D perhaps TRBD1 (6 bases). This CDR3 comprises 12 residues. V was trimmed by 6 bases and J by 8 bases, leaving 10 bases between them. Germline V CDR1 and CDR2: PRHDT, FYEKMQ (reference sequence). CDR3 nucleotide sequence: TGTGCCAGCAGTCAGGGACAAGGGGAGCTGTTTTTT. Translated: CASSQGQGELFF.

This sequence joins TRBV30 and TRBJ2-2; D gene uncertain. CDR1 and CDR2 (germline): GTSNPN, SVGIG (reference sequence). There are 13 residues in the CDR3. V lost 3 bases and J lost 6, with 11 bases in between. In nucleotides, the CDR3 is TGTGCCTGGAGCCCGCTAGGACCCGGGGAGCTGTTTTTT. It is translated as CAWSPLGPGELFF.

The chain is built from TRBV28 and TRBJ2-7; maybe TRBD1 (7 bases). The CDR3 extends over 16 amino acids. The V gene's germline CDR1 is MDHEN and CDR2 SYDVKM. The V end was cut by 9 bases, the J end by 3 bases, with 24 bases between. The CDR3 DNA reads as TGTGCCAGTAGAATGTCACTGACAGGGACTTACTACGAGCAGTACTTC. Translated: CASRMSLTGTYYEQYF.

On this clone: Germline and junction disagree at one end, which may indicate a read error. The chain combines TRBV13 with TRBJ2-3; TRBD2 might be the D (6 bases). In germline, CDR1 is PRHDT, CDR2 FYEKMQ (reference sequence). The CDR3 has 16 residues. CDR3 sequence reads: CASSLVQRARGDTQYF. The CDR3 DNA follows: TGTGCCAGCAGTTTAGTTCAGCGGGCCCGGGGCGATACGCAGTATTTT. Full variable domain (outside the CDR3, taken from reference TRBV13 and TRBJ2-3): AAGVIQSPRHLIKEKRETATLKCYPIPRHDTVYWYQQGPGQDPQFLISFYEKMQSDKGSIPDRFSAQQFSDYHSELNMSSLELGDSALYFCASSLVQRARGDTQYFGPGTRLTVL.

The chain joins TRBV25-1 to TRBJ2-2; D remains unclear. Trimming shortened V by 0 bases and J by 6 bases, and 5 bases separated the two germline ends. Per the germline V gene, CDR1 is MGHDK and CDR2 is SYGVNS. There are 13 residues in the CDR3. The CDR3 nucleotides are TGTGCCAGCAGTGAATATCTGGCCGGGGAGCTGTTTTTT. Translated: CASSEYLAGELFF. Together with reference TRBV25-1 and TRBJ2-2, the CDR3 gives the full variable domain: EADIYQTPRYLVIGTGKKITLECSQTMGHDKMYWYQQDPGMELHLIHYSYGVNSTEKGDLSSESTVSRIRTEHFPLTLESARPSHTSQYLCASSEYLAGELFFGEGSRLTVL.

V is TRBV14 and J is TRBJ2-2, with D possibly TRBD1 on 6 matching bases. The germline V and J ends were trimmed by 4 bases and 1 base, with 10 bases remaining between them. The CDR3 runs to 15 residues. Germline V gives CDR1 SGHDN, CDR2 FVKESK. CDR3 amino acids: CASSRLGQNTGELFF. The CDR3 nucleotides read TGTGCCAGCAGCCGCCTGGGACAGAACACCGGGGAGCTGTTTTTT. Together with reference TRBV14 and TRBJ2-2, the CDR3 gives the full variable domain: EAGVTQFPSHSVIEKGQTVTLRCDPISGHDNLYWYRRVMGKEIKFLLHFVKESKQDESGMPNNRFLAERTGGTYSTLKVQPAELEDSGVYFCASSRLGQNTGELFFGEGSRLTVL.

The rearrangement uses TRBV19 and TRBJ1-1, with a weak D call TRBD1 (5 bases). The CDR3 consists of 13 residues. Germline V gene sequence: CDR1 LNHDA, CDR2 SQIVND (reference sequence). V dropped 6 bases and J dropped 4 bases, with 12 bases sitting between them. The DNA for the CDR3 is TGTGCCAGTAGAACAACAGGTGGCACTGAAGCTTTCTTT. Translated: CASRTTGGTEAFF.

This clone occurred once. The chain couples TRBV6-5 to TRBJ2-2; 10 bases line up with TRBD1. Germline loops: CDR1 MNHEY, CDR2 SVGAGI. The CDR3 has 16 residues. Trimming removed 3 bases from V and 5 bases from J; junction bases left unmatched: 6. The CDR3 sequence is CASSYLDRGPTGELFF. The CDR3 DNA reads TGTGCCAGCAGTTATCTCGACAGGGGGCCAACCGGGGAGCTGTTTTTT.

The chain has TRBV5-6 and TRBJ2-3, with D uncertain. Trimming took 0 bases from V and 2 from J, leaving 7 bases between them. Germline assignment: CDR1 SGHDT and CDR2 YYEEEE. The CDR3 totals 14 residues. The CDR3 region has the DNA TGTGCCAGCAGCTTGGTGGCAGTCACAGATACGCAGTATTTT. Amino acids: CASSLVAVTDTQYF.

The table lists this clone with a few counts. The CDR3 loop is CASSEIRGRNGYTF. The CDR3 DNA sequence: TGTGCCAGCAGTGAAATCAGGGGGCGAAATGGCTACACCTTC. The V and J genes are TRBV6-1 and TRBJ1-2, with TRBD1 matching 8 bases. This CDR3 spans 14 amino acids. Per the germline V gene, CDR1 is MNHNS and CDR2 is SASEGT. The J segment lost 6 bases and the V segment lost 2 bases, leaving 5 bases of the junction unmatched.

The CDR3 nucleotides are TGTGCCAGCAGCGACGGGGGGCGCGAGCAGTACTTC. This codes for CASSDGGREQYF. The chain employs TRBV28 and TRBJ2-7, with D perhaps TRBD2 (7 bases). The CDR3 has 12 amino acids. The germline gives CDR1 MDHEN, CDR2 SYDVKM. Deletions cut 6 bases from V and 6 bases from J, with 12 bases between.

The chain combines TRBV4-1 with TRBJ2-3, with 10 bases fitting TRBD1. The length of the CDR3 is 17 residues. Germline CDR1 is MGHRA and CDR2 is YSYEKL. The junction had 10 bases not matched to a gene; V was cut back by 2 bases and J by 5 bases. The CDR3 DNA reads TGCGCCAGCAGCCAAATTAGACAGGGGGCGAGAGGAGATACGCAGTATTTT. As protein: CASSQIRQGARGDTQYF.

This chain links TRBV9 with TRBJ2-7; no definite D call. CDR1 is SGDLS, CDR2 YYNGEE, per germline. This CDR3 has 14 amino acids. V lost 0 bases and J lost 3, with 10 bases in between. In nucleotides, the CDR3 is TGTGCCAGCAGCGTAGGGCCTCAGGACTACGAGCAGTACTTC. It is translated as CASSVGPQDYEQYF.

This clone has a single count. The V gene is TRBV5-6, the J gene TRBJ2-3; TRBD2 aligns across 11 bases. Germline loops: CDR1 SGHDT, CDR2 YYEEEE. The ends lost 2 bases at V and 2 bases at J; junction bases unmatched: 7. The CDR3 is 17 residues long. CDR3 DNA sequence: TGTGCCAGCAGCTTAACTGGGACTAGCGGAACCACAGATACGCAGTATTTT. It is translated as CASSLTGTSGTTDTQYF.

In nucleotides, the CDR3 is TGTGCCAGCAGCCGGTTGTACCAAGAGACCCAGTACTTC. Encoded protein: CASSRLYQETQYF. The chain carries TRBV14 and TRBJ2-5; D gene unclear. This CDR3 has 13 amino acids. Per the germline V gene, CDR1 is SGHDN and CDR2 is FVKESK. Trimming removed 4 bases at V and 0 bases at J, with 6 bases between.

In this sample, this clone turned up a few times. The chain is built from TRBV29-1 and TRBJ1-3; D ambiguous. The germline V gene has CDR1 SQVTM and CDR2 ANQGSEA. The CDR3 totals 13 residues. V was clipped by 6 bases and J by 4 bases, with 13 bases between them. The DNA of the CDR3 is TGCAGCGTCACATATATGGGGGGAAACACCATATATTTT. Translating gives CSVTYMGGNTIYF.

This rearrangement joins TRBV6-5 to TRBJ1-2; 8 positions agree with TRBD1. After removal of 0 bases from V and 3 bases from J, the junction contained 6 bases not matched to a gene. This CDR3 has 16 amino acids. Germline V CDR1 and CDR2: MNHEY, SVGAGI. The CDR3 bases are TGTGCCAGCAGTTACTCAGGGGGCAGGGGGCACTATGGCTACACCTTC. It yields the protein CASSYSGGRGHYGYTF.

V and J are TRBV10-3 and TRBJ2-1; maybe TRBD1 (6 bases). The CDR3 sequence is 16 residues long. V lost 0 bases, J lost 6 bases, and 15 bases lay in between. Germline CDR1 reads ENHRY; CDR2 reads SYGVKD. The CDR3 DNA reads TGTGCCATCAGTGAGTCGATACAGGGAAGGGGCAATGAGCAGTTCTTC. Residues: CAISESIQGRGNEQFF.

This clone occurred once. The J gene is TRBJ1-3, the V gene TRBV7-8; D perhaps matches TRBD1 (5 bases). CDR1 is SGHVS and CDR2 is FQNEAQ in the germline V gene. Trimming left V 4 bases short and J 0 bases short, with 13 bases between. The CDR3 loop spans 16 amino acids. The CDR3 spells CASSSGRPSSGNTIYF. For the CDR3, the DNA is TGTGCCAGCAGCTCGGGACGGCCGAGCTCTGGAAACACCATATATTTT.

The chain carries TRBV25-1 and TRBJ1-5; D gene unclear. V shed 1 base and J shed 4 bases, with 14 bases lying between them. The CDR3 is 16 residues long. The germline CDR1 and CDR2 sequences are MGHDK and SYGVNS. The CDR3 protein is CASSEFRLGSNQPQHF. CDR3 DNA: TGTGCCAGCAGTGAATTTAGACTAGGATCTAATCAGCCCCAGCATTTT.

This chain uses TRBV25-1 with TRBJ2-7; TRBD2 matches at 13 bases. CDR3 length: 17 residues. The germline V gene encodes CDR1 MGHDK and CDR2 SYGVNS. Trimming at V came to 3 bases and at J to 0 bases, leaving 5 bases not matched to a gene. CDR3 sequence reads: CASSDPRTSGSSYEQYF. CDR3 DNA sequence: TGTGCCAGCAGTGACCCTAGGACTAGCGGGAGCTCCTACGAGCAGTACTTC.

About this clone itself: The same CDR3 arises from other DNA sequences in this sample as well. V is TRBV25-1 and J is TRBJ2-3, with TRBD2 matching 10 bases. The ends lost 0 bases at V and 5 bases at J; junction bases unmatched: 8. From germline, CDR1 is MGHDK and CDR2 SYGVNS. The CDR3 is 17 amino acids. Written as DNA, the CDR3 is TGTGCCAGCAGTGAATATAGAAGCGGGAGGGCGGGAGATACGCAGTATTTT. As protein: CASSEYRSGRAGDTQYF.

The J gene is TRBJ1-1, the V gene TRBV7-9; no clear D gene. CDR1 and CDR2 from the germline V gene are SEHNR and FQNEAQ (reference sequence). With 3 bases removed from V and 7 bases from J, the gap between germline ends came to 12 bases. CDR3 size: 13 residues. CDR3 loop: CASSFSSGGEAFF. The CDR3 DNA is TGTGCCAGCAGCTTTAGCAGCGGAGGTGAAGCTTTCTTT.

This rearrangement joins TRBV5-6 to TRBJ1-2; D call uncertain. The CDR3 has 14 amino acids. Per germline, CDR1 SGHDT and CDR2 YYEEEE. Trimming took 0 bases from V and 1 from J, leaving 7 bases between them. The CDR3 here is CASSLVRVNYGYTF. CDR3 DNA sequence: TGTGCCAGCAGCTTGGTAAGGGTTAACTATGGCTACACCTTC. The complete variable domain, with remaining parts taken from reference TRBV5-6 and TRBJ1-2, reads DAGVTQSPTHLIKTRGQQVTLRCSPKSGHDTVSWYQQALGQGPQFIFQYYEEEERQRGNFPDRFSGHQFPNYSSELNVNALLLGDSALYLCASSLVRVNYGYTFGSGTRLTVV.